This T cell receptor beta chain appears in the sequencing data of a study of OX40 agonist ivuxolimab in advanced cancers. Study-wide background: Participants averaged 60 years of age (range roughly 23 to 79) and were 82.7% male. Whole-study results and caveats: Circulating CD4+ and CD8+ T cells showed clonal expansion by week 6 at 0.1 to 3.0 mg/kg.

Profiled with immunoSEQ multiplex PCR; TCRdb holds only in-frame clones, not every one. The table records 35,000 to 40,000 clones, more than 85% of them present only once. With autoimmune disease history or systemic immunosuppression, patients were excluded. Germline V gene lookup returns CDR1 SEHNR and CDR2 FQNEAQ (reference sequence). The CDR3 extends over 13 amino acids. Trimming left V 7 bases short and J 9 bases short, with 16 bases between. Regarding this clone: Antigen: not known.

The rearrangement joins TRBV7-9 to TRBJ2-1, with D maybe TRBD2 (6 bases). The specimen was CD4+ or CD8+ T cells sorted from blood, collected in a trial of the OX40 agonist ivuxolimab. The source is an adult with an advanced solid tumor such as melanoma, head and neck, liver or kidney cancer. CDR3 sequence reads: CASMGGWGAEQFF. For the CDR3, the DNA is TGTGCCAGCATGGGGGGTTGGGGCGCTGAGCAGTTCTTC. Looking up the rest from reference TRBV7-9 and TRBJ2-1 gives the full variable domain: DTGVSQNPRHKITKRGQNVTFRCDPISEHNRLYWYRQTLGQGPEFLTYFQNEAQLEKSRLLSDRFSAERPKGSFSTLEIQRTEQGDSAMYLCASMGGWGAEQFFGPGTRLTVL.